These 21 T cell receptor beta chains were sequenced from one sample in a study of blood T cell repertoires in COVID-19. Here immunoSEQ multiplex PCR was the method, and the copy in TCRdb shows in-frame clones only, minus some. The data contain almost 300,000 clones, roughly 91% of them singletons. The sequenced sample consisted of peripheral blood. Every receptor here comes from a woman aged 25 to 45 with COVID-19, enrolled during active disease.

This sequence joins TRBV6-4 and TRBJ1-2; a weak D match, TRBD1 (5 bases). Trimming left V 0 bases short and J 4 bases short, with 12 bases between. The CDR3 runs 15 residues. The germline CDR1 and CDR2 sequences are MRHNA and SNTAGT. DNA of the CDR3: TGTGCCAGCAGTGACTCGACAGACCGGCCCTATGGCTACACCTTC. The encoded protein is CASSDSTDRPYGYTF.

The gene calls are TRBV14 and TRBJ2-3, with D uncertain. This CDR3 is built from 14 residues. V was shortened by 4 bases and J by 0 bases, with 8 bases between the two germline ends. Germline V CDR1 and CDR2: SGHDN, FVKESK. Written as DNA, the CDR3 is TGTGCCAGCAGCCCAGACTCTAGCACAGATACGCAGTATTTT. Translation: CASSPDSSTDTQYF.

The V call is TRBV5-4, the J call TRBJ2-1; perhaps TRBD2 as D (6 bases). V was clipped by 4 bases and J by 4 bases, with 12 bases between them. The germline V gene has CDR1 SGHNT and CDR2 YYREEE (reference sequence). The CDR3 totals 14 residues. CDR3 protein: CASSEPGLYNEQFF. The CDR3 DNA reads TGTGCCAGCAGCGAGCCTGGACTATACAATGAGCAGTTCTTC.

This chain connects TRBV30 to TRBJ1-1, with a tentative D call TRBD1 (5 bases). CDR1 is GTSNPN, CDR2 SVGIG, per germline (reference sequence). Trimming removed 3 bases from V and 12 bases from J, with 20 bases in between. The CDR3 has 13 amino acids. In DNA form, the CDR3 reads TGTGCCTGGAGCGACCCCGGCCGGGACTCTTCTTTCTTT. Translation: CAWSDPGRDSSFF.

The V call is TRBV28, the J call TRBJ2-5; TRBD2 matches at 7 bases. Germline CDR1 MDHEN, CDR2 SYDVKM. This CDR3 spans 13 amino acids. Trimming took 3 bases from V and 5 from J; bases not matched to a gene: 3. This CDR3 reads CASSFLREETQYF. The CDR3 DNA sequence: TGTGCCAGCAGTTTTTTGCGGGAGGAGACCCAGTACTTC.

The V and J genes are TRBV27 and TRBJ1-2, with 9 bases lining up with TRBD1. The V and J ends lost 7 bases and 3 bases, in that order; junction bases with no gene match: 18. The CDR3 is 18 residues long. Germline V lookup: CDR1 MNHEY, CDR2 SMNVEV (reference sequence). CDR3 sequence reads: CASKPGQGFASVDYGYTF. The CDR3 region has the DNA TGTGCCAGCAAACCGGGACAGGGCTTCGCCTCGGTCGACTATGGCTACACCTTC.

This chain joins TRBV25-1 and TRBJ2-3, with 10 positions matching TRBD2. This CDR3 is 18 amino acids long. CDR1 is MGHDK, CDR2 SYGVNS, per germline. V lost 2 bases, J lost 4 bases, and 12 bases stayed unmatched. CDR3 in amino acids: CASSEPSGGPTGADTQYF. The CDR3 bases are TGTGCCAGCAGTGAACCTAGCGGGGGACCCACTGGCGCAGATACGCAGTATTTT.

The sample holds a few counts of this clone. The chain combines TRBV5-4 with TRBJ1-6; 7 bases agree with TRBD1. V was clipped by 4 bases and J by 5 bases; unmatched bases: 3. Germline V lookup: CDR1 SGHNT, CDR2 YYREEE (reference sequence). The CDR3 contains 14 residues. The CDR3 nucleotides read TGTGCCAGCAGCCGGGACAGAAATAATTCACCCCTCCACTTT. It yields the protein CASSRDRNNSPLHF.

V and J are TRBV7-9 and TRBJ1-6, with D possibly TRBD1 on 5 matching bases. With 6 bases removed from V and 8 bases from J, the gap between germline ends came to 8 bases. The CDR3 has 12 amino acids. Germline V gene data show CDR1 as SEHNR and CDR2 as FQNEAQ (reference sequence). CDR3 coding DNA: TGTGCCAGCAGGTCGGGGGATTCACCCCTCCACTTT. It codes for CASRSGDSPLHF.

This chain links TRBV5-1 with TRBJ1-5; 10 bases line up with TRBD1. From germline, CDR1 is SGHRS and CDR2 YFSETQ. The length of the CDR3 is 15 residues. Losses at the gene ends were 0 bases for V and 7 bases for J; bases not matched to a gene: 4. CDR3 DNA sequence: TGCGCCAGCAGCTTGGGACAGGGGGCTAACCAGCCCCAGCATTTT. It yields the protein CASSLGQGANQPQHF.

In nucleotides, the CDR3 is TGTGCCAGCAGTTTACTACCGGGACAGTCTGCTGGCGAGCAGTACTTC. As protein: CASSLLPGQSAGEQYF. V and J are TRBV28 and TRBJ2-7; TRBD1 aligns across 7 bases. The V gene's germline CDR1 is MDHEN and CDR2 SYDVKM. There are 16 residues in the CDR3. The V segment lost 2 bases and the J segment 6 bases; nucleotides outside the gene matches: 13.

V usage is TRBV7-8 and J usage is TRBJ2-3; 10 bases map to TRBD2. The CDR3 has 20 amino acids. V gave up 0 bases and J gave up 2 bases; unmatched junction bases: 14. Germline V lookup: CDR1 SGHVS, CDR2 FQNEAQ. The CDR3 protein is CASSLAYGLAGGLLTDTQYF. The CDR3 coding sequence is TGTGCCAGCAGCTTAGCGTATGGGTTAGCGGGGGGACTACTCACAGATACGCAGTATTTT.

This clone was counted once. The rearrangement links TRBV5-4 to TRBJ1-1; 7 bases are a match to TRBD1. The CDR3 loop spans 18 amino acids. V shed 4 bases, J shed 1 base, and the junction held 16 bases outside the gene matches. Germline V gives CDR1 SGHNT, CDR2 YYREEE (reference sequence). The CDR3: CASSPYGQNRGKNTEAFF. The DNA for the CDR3 is TGTGCCAGCAGCCCTTATGGGCAAAACAGGGGTAAGAACACTGAAGCTTTCTTT.

V gene TRBV19 combines with J gene TRBJ2-7; 9 bases agree with TRBD1. The V gene end was trimmed by 3 bases and the J gene end by 7 bases; junction bases not matched to a gene: 7. The length of the CDR3 is 14 residues. Germline V gene data show CDR1 as LNHDA and CDR2 as SQIVND (reference sequence). The CDR3 coding sequence is TGTGCCAGTAGTATGAACAGGGGGCCCGTAGAGCAGTACTTC. Residues: CASSMNRGPVEQYF.

The chain carries TRBV2 and TRBJ1-4, with 10 bases aligning to TRBD1. CDR1 SNHLY and CDR2 FYNNEI come from the germline V gene. The CDR3 covers 14 residues. The ends lost 7 bases at V and 8 bases at J; junction bases unmatched: 7. The CDR3 nucleotides are TGTGCCAGCACGGGGGACAGGGGTAGGGAAAAACTGTTTTTT. Translated, it gives CASTGDRGREKLFF.

V gene TRBV5-1 combines with J gene TRBJ1-2, with 9 bases that match TRBD1. Germline trimming cut 4 bases from V and 6 bases from J; bases unmatched to any gene: 7. Germline V gene sequence: CDR1 SGHRS, CDR2 YFSETQ. The length of the CDR3 is 14 residues. Here the CDR3 DNA reads TGCGCCAGCAGCCATACAGGGGGCGCGAATGGCTACACCTTC. The encoded protein is CASSHTGGANGYTF.

The chain uses TRBV10-1 and TRBJ1-1; D unclear. Germline assignment: CDR1 WNHNN and CDR2 SYGVQD (reference sequence). The length of the CDR3 is 13 residues. The V end lost 1 base, the J end lost 2 bases, and 5 bases lay between the germline ends. CDR3 coding DNA: TGCGCCAGCAGTGAGTTAGTCAACACTGAAGCTTTCTTT. Translating it yields CASSELVNTEAFF.

The chain is built from TRBV27 and TRBJ2-7, with D possibly being TRBD1 (5 bases). Between the trimmed V and J ends, which lost 3 bases and 3 bases, there was a span of 12 bases. Germline CDR1 and CDR2: MNHEY and SMNVEV (reference sequence). The CDR3 contains 14 residues. The DNA for the CDR3 is TGTGCCAGCAGTTTTTTAGGGGCGAACTACGAGCAGTACTTC. It translates to CASSFLGANYEQYF.

V gene TRBV4-1 combines with J gene TRBJ2-7; a weak D match, TRBD1 (6 bases). Trimming shortened V by 1 base and J by 2 bases, and 12 bases separated the two germline ends. The CDR3 is made up of 15 amino acids. The germline gives CDR1 MGHRA, CDR2 YSYEKL. The CDR3 nucleotides are TGCGCCAGCAGCCAAGGGGTGGGGGCCCCCTACGAGCAGTACTTC. As protein: CASSQGVGAPYEQYF.

The chain carries TRBV5-4 and TRBJ1-1; a possible D gene is TRBD1 (5 bases). V lost 1 base to trimming and J lost 4 bases, with 17 bases between them. This CDR3 is built from 16 residues. CDR1 and CDR2 from the germline V gene are SGHNT and YYREEE (reference sequence). CDR3 sequence (DNA): TGTGCCAGCAGCTTGTGGAGGGGTCTGGGGGGCACTGAAGCTTTCTTT. It encodes CASSLWRGLGGTEAFF.

The chain recombines TRBV7-9 with TRBJ1-3; no firm D call. This CDR3 has 15 amino acids. V gave up 1 base and J gave up 2 bases, with 9 bases separating them. Germline-derived CDR1 and CDR2 are SEHNR and FQNEAQ (reference sequence). The CDR3 DNA reads TGTGCCAGCAGCTTAGGGCCGGGTCCTGGAAACACCATATATTTT. Translated: CASSLGPGPGNTIYF.